The 2 T cell receptor beta chains below all came from one sample that was sequenced in a study of RUNX1 and TCR beta rearrangement in T-cell leukemia. The sequenced amplicons covered TCR beta DJ as well as VDJ rearrangements. TCRdb ran MiXCR on the PCR reads and lists one entry per CDR3 protein. The sample shows hundreds of distinct CDR3 sequences, about 33% of them seen only once. Sequencing input: blood. Receptor source: a female donor with T-cell acute lymphoblastic leukemia.

This clonotype was counted once. The chain recombines TRBV18 with TRBJ1-1; 7 positions match TRBD1. The DNA end is more similar to TRBJ1-6, so the J call may be wrong. The CDR3 loop spans 16 amino acids. Germline-derived CDR1 and CDR2 are KGHSH and LQKENI. CDR3 DNA: TGTGCCAGCTCACCTGGGAGACAGGGAGGCAATTCACCCCTCCACTTT. This sequence encodes CASSPGRQGGNSPLHF.

Sample share makes this clonotype large. CDR3 sequence: CSARAGRLAGEARTYEQYF. Written as DNA, the CDR3 is TGCAGTGCTAGAGCTGGAAGACTAGCGGGAGAGGCTAGGACCTACGAGCAGTACTTC. This rearrangement joins TRBV20-1 to TRBJ2-7, with 12 bases matching TRBD2. Trimming cost V 1 base and J 2 bases; bases outside gene matches: 15. The CDR3 consists of 19 residues. The germline gives CDR1 DFQATT, CDR2 SNEGSKA (reference sequence).